This TCR beta chain was identified during a study of blood T cells in healthy people across ages. Study conclusions and caveats: Among T cells, TCR beta diversity per million cells dropped roughly linearly as age rose.

Sample-barcoded 5' priming and a J-beta primer mix drove a second PCR of 7 to 11 cycles. TCRdb re-derived calls from the 5' RACE reads in MiXCR, one entry per CDR3 protein. In the table there are about 1,800,000 distinct CDR3 sequences, approximately 30% of which are singletons. CDR3 length equals 13 residues. V dropped 6 bases and J dropped 3 bases, with 12 bases sitting between them. Germline values: CDR1 MDHEN, CDR2 SYDVKM. This clonotype was counted many times. Its antigen is still unknown. The material sequenced was blood. The chain recombines TRBV28 with TRBJ2-7, with a possible D match to TRBD2 (6 bases). The sequence came from a young woman in good health. Written as DNA, the CDR3 is TGTGCCAGCAGGGCACCCGGGGGCTACGAGCAGTACTTC. Translated, it gives CASRAPGGYEQYF.